The rows below give T cell receptor beta chains drawn from one sample of a study of OX40 agonist ivuxolimab in advanced cancers. Some clones are missing from TCRdb's copy, which holds only in-frame ones; the method was immunoSEQ multiplex PCR. The sample lists tens of thousands of clones; around 87% were seen once. The sequenced sample was CD4+ or CD8+ T cells sorted from blood, obtained in a trial of the OX40 agonist ivuxolimab. The receptors were gathered from an adult with an advanced solid tumor such as melanoma, head and neck, liver or kidney cancer. Both conserved end residues are part of each CDR3. Each record gives: V gene, D gene, CDR3 protein. D genes are given only for firm matches.

TRBV11-3	.	CASSFGRAISYEQYF
TRBV7-8	.	CASSPGLTNTGELFF
TRBV14	TRBD1	CASSRGQGAGDTGELFF
TRBV11-2	.	CASSLGATQWETQYF
TRBV28	.	CASSRRGARGEKLFF
TRBV10-3	TRBD2	CAPRTSGSIHPLDEQYF
TRBV11-3	.	CASSLEASARSGYTF
TRBV11-3	TRBD2	CASSSHSGRLEQYF
TRBV7-3	.	CASSLKSVGGLTGELFF
TRBV2	.	CATLGWASNQPQHF
TRBV18	.	CASSPQLRSTDTQYF
TRBV5-1	.	CASSLGQSYNEQFF
TRBV7-8	TRBD1	CASSPRTGNSYTF
TRBV28	TRBD1	CASSLRQGPEAFF
TRBV7-8	.	CASAGSLINSPLHF